Listed below are T cell receptor beta chains from one sample, sequenced in a study of blood T cell repertoires in COVID-19. Data came from immunoSEQ multiplex PCR; TCRdb stores just in-frame clones and leaves some out. The repertoire holds some 300,000 clones, under 90% seen once, with 3.5% to 4.5% in the top ten. The specimen was PBMCs or T cells enriched from blood (not recorded which). These receptors were collected from a man aged 25 to 40 who had recovered from COVID-19. Each CDR3 is given with its conserved first and last residue. A D gene is named only where the DNA matches it firmly. Where a row states a size, it is once, few, many or the class of an expanded clone; other rows omit it.

cdr3_nt,cdr3_aa,j_call,d_call,clone_size,cdr3_length,v_call
TGTGCCAGTAGTATCGCTCAGGGAATTGAGCAGTTCTTC,CASSIAQGIEQFF,TRBJ2-1,-,-,13,TRBV19
TGTGCCAGCAGTTTAGGACCCCAGGGCCTTGCCCAGTACTTC,CASSLGPQGLAQYF,TRBJ2-5,-,-,14,TRBV27
TGTGCCAGCAGCTTAGGGATCGGGGGGGCCTTCTCCGGGGAGCTGTTTTTT,CASSLGIGGAFSGELFF,TRBJ2-2,TRBD2,-,17,TRBV7-9
TGTGCCACCTCCTCAGGAAATAACTATGGCTACACCTTC,CATSSGNNYGYTF,TRBJ1-2,-,once,13,TRBV12-3/TRBV12-4
TGTGCCACCTCTAGCGGGGGCCACACCGGGGAGCTGTTTTTT,CATSSGGHTGELFF,TRBJ2-2,TRBD2,-,14,TRBV15
TGTGCCAGCAGAGGACAGGGTGTTTCACCCCTCCACTTT,CASRGQGVSPLHF,TRBJ1-6,TRBD1,-,13,TRBV5-6
TGCAGTGCCGAACGAGCAGATACGCAGTATTTT,CSAERADTQYF,TRBJ2-3,-,-,11,TRBV20-1
TGCGCCAGCAACCTCGGACTGAGTTTGGGTGGCTACACCTTC,CASNLGLSLGGYTF,TRBJ1-2,-,-,14,TRBV4-1
TGTGCCAGCAGACCCGGGACAGGGGGCAGAACTAATGAAAAACTGTTTTTT,CASRPGTGGRTNEKLFF,TRBJ1-4,TRBD1,many,17,TRBV19
TGTGCCAGCAGCCATAGTTCGGGGCAGCCCCAGCATTTT,CASSHSSGQPQHF,TRBJ1-5,-,-,13,TRBV7-8
TGTGCCAGCAGCCCAAGCGGGAGCAACACCGGGGAGCTGTTTTTT,CASSPSGSNTGELFF,TRBJ2-2,TRBD2,-,15,TRBV3-1/TRBV3-2
TGTGCCTGGAGTAGCGGGACGGGGTACGAGCAGTACTTC,CAWSSGTGYEQYF,TRBJ2-7,TRBD2,-,13,TRBV30